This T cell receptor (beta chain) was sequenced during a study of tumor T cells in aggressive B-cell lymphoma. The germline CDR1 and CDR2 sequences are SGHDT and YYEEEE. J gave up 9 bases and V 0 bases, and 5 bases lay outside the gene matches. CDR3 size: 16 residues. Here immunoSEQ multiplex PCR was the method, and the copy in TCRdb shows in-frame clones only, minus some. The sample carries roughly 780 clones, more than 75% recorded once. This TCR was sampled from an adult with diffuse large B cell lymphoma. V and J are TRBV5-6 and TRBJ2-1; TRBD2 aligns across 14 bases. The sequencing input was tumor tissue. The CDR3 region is CASSLERLAGGFEQFF. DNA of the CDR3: TGTGCCAGCAGCTTGGAGAGACTAGCGGGAGGGTTTGAGCAGTTCTTC. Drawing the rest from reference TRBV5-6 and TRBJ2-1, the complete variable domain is DAGVTQSPTHLIKTRGQQVTLRCSPKSGHDTVSWYQQALGQGPQFIFQYYEEEERQRGNFPDRFSGHQFPNYSSELNVNALLLGDSALYLCASSLERLAGGFEQFFGPGTRLTVL.